This T cell receptor (beta chain) was observed in a study of control samples from healthy donors and cancer patients. Profiling relied on immunoSEQ multiplex PCR, and the TCRdb table lists in-frame clones only, not all of them. This sample has over 100,000 clones, with 92% found just once. The sequence derives from a young woman in good health. Sequenced: blood.

CDR3 protein: CASSVALGTPPAGYTF. CDR3 nucleotides: TGTGCCAGCAGCGTAGCGTTGGGCACCCCCCCTGCCGGCTACACCTTC. J is TRBJ1-2 and V is TRBV9; D remains unclear. There are 16 residues in the CDR3. V gave up 0 bases and J gave up 8 bases, with 20 bases separating them. Germline V gene sequence: CDR1 SGDLS, CDR2 YYNGEE.